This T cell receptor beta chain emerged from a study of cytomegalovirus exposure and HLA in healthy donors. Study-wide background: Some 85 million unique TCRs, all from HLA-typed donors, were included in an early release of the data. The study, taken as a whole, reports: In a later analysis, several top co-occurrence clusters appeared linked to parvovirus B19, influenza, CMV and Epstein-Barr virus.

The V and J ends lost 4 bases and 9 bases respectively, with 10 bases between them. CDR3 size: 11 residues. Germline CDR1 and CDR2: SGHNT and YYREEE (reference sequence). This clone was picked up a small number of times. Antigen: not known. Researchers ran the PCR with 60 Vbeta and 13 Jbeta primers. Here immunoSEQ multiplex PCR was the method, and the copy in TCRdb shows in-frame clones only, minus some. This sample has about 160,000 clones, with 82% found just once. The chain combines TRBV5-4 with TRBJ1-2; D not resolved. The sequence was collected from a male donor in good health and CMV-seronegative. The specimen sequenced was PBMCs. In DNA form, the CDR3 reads TGTGCCAGCAGCCTAGATAGGAGCTACACCTTC. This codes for CASSLDRSYTF.